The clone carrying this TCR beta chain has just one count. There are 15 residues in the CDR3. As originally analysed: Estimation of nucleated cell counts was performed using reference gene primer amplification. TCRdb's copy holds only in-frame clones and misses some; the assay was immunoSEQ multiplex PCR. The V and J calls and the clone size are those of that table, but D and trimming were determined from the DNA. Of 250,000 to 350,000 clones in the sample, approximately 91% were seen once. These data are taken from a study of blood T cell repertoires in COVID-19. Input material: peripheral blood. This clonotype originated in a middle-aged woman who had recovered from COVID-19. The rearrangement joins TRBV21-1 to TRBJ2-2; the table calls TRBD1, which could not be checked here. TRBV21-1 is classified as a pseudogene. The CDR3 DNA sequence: TGTGCCAGCAGCAAAGAAACGGGACAGACCGGGGAGCTGTTTTTT. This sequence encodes CASSKETGQTGELFF.